This T cell receptor beta chain was identified during a study of regulatory T cells in long-lasting Graves disease. The time point is: newly diagnosed GD, antithyroid drugs for less than 3 months. RNA isolated from PBMCs was used to make the TCR library. It was American Thyroid Association guidelines that determined Graves' disease diagnosis. CDR1 and CDR2 from the germline V gene are DFQATT and SNEGSKA (reference sequence). Trimming took off 0 bases at V and 0 bases at J, with 12 bases between the two ends. The CDR3 runs 16 residues. This clonotype was detected many times. Arm-PCR with iRepertoire HTBI primers amplified the CDR3 regions for these TCR beta libraries. Study processing details: Throughout the samples, researchers identified 50 to 75 TRBV and more than twelve TRBJ segments. TCRdb reprocessed the multiplex PCR reads with MiXCR, giving one entry per CDR3 protein. TCRdb, not the original authors, processed these V and J calls. The sample lists around 250,000 distinct CDR3 sequences; around 18% were seen once.

Another study also made use of these data, one on T cells in Graves' hyperthyroidism and ophthalmopathy. That work contributes: Recently diagnosed hyperthyroidism of less than 2 months' duration affected patients aged 18 to 65.

The J gene is TRBJ2-1, the V gene TRBV20-1; TRBD2 might be the D (6 bases). The sequenced sample was peripheral blood mononuclear cells (PBMCs), obtained at new diagnosis, from a patient treated with antithyroid drugs. The receptor's source is a woman younger than 45 with Graves disease. The CDR3: CSARDGAGFSYNEQFF. DNA for the CDR3: TGCAGTGCTAGAGATGGGGCGGGATTCTCCTACAATGAGCAGTTCTTC.